This T cell receptor beta chain comes out of a study of T cells in narcolepsy. Study-wide results and limits: Autoreactive clonotypes reportedly recurred in blood of same and different patients, not controls. Some memory CD4+ repertoires had no autoreactive clone sequences. HCRT-specific and TRIB2-specific autoreactive clonotypes appeared among same-patient CSF and blood CD4+ clonotypes.

The repertoire was sequenced with immunoSEQ multiplex PCR; TCRdb's copy has only in-frame clones and lacks some. The sample comprises 27,000 or so clones, over 75% of which are singletons, and more than 0.75% rests with the top ten. Between the trimmed V and J ends, which lost 5 bases and 2 bases, there was a span of 10 bases. This CDR3 has 14 amino acids. Per germline, CDR1 MNHEY and CDR2 SVGAGI. Points on this clone: What it binds is not known.

The sample comprised memory (CD45RA-) CD4+ T cells from blood. The genes are TRBV6-5 and TRBJ1-5; the D is unclear. This clonotype was sampled from a human donor in good health. The CDR3 loop reads CASSDQPGNQPQHF. In nucleotides, the CDR3 is TGTGCCAGCAGTGACCAGCCCGGCAATCAGCCCCAGCATTTT.